This T cell receptor (beta chain) was found in a study of T cell responses to AZD1222 COVID-19 vaccine. Study results and limitations: Spike was spanned by vaccine-associated CD4 TCRs, which were dominant at 160-218 and 743-854.

The table came from immunoSEQ multiplex PCR; TCRdb's copy has only in-frame clones and leaves some out. This sample has under 110,000 clones, with around 90% found just once. In its sample, this clone was seen once. What it recognizes is unknown. The source was peripheral blood, collected on day 0 of AZD1222 vaccination. The source of this sequence is an adult in good health.

The CDR3 coding sequence is TGTGCCATCAGTGCATCTTTTCCGGGACTAGCTTCCGACGAGCAGTACTTC. Its protein product is CAISASFPGLASDEQYF. V and J are TRBV10-3 and TRBJ2-7; 9 nucleotides align to TRBD2. This CDR3 spans 17 amino acids. V shed 4 bases and J 5 bases; nucleotides not matched to a gene: 15. Germline V gene lookup returns CDR1 ENHRY and CDR2 SYGVKD.